This TCR beta chain stems from a study of beta chain features in type 1 diabetes. Since all of the isolated RNA was reverse transcribed, expressed TCRB transcripts were what got sequenced. Naive, central memory and regulatory T cell samples came to a mean of around 3.3 million reads. Here immunoSEQ multiplex PCR was the method, and the copy in TCRdb shows in-frame clones only, minus some. The data contain about 160,000 clones, 6.5% to 10% of them singletons. As to this clone: Its antigen is still unknown.

Points from the study as a whole: Comparison showed that naive, central memory and Treg TCRB repertoires appeared more similar among patients than among healthy donors. cDNA-based sequencing might over-represent cells highly expressing TCR. Type 1 diabetes patients had moderately but significantly shorter TCRB CDR3s in all four CD4+ subsets. Patients with type 1 diabetes carried fewer insertions and had more deletions at their VDJ junctions.

The CDR3 is 15 amino acids. The germline V and J ends were trimmed by 1 base and 4 bases, with 13 bases remaining between them. The V gene's germline CDR1 is MGHDK and CDR2 SYGVNS. The V call is TRBV25-1, the J call TRBJ2-5; D perhaps matches TRBD1 (6 bases). The source of this sequence is a woman between 18 and 29 years old with type 1 diabetes. Sequenced material: central memory CD4+ T cells from blood. CDR3 in amino acids: CASSEFRAGVETQYF. The CDR3 DNA sequence: TGTGCCAGCAGTGAATTCAGGGCAGGGGTAGAGACCCAGTACTTC.